This T cell receptor (beta chain) was found in a study of CD8 T cells in Susac syndrome. TEMRA cells were FACS-enriched, and CD8+ and CD4+ T cells were isolated negatively. RNA was extracted with the RNeasy kit, and a quantity of roughly 0.45 to 1 ug was reverse transcribed using random hexamers. TCR beta CDR3 was amplified by immunoSEQ multiplex PCR. This amplification extended across 54 Vbeta and 13 Jbeta segments. TCRdb called the immunoSEQ multiplex PCR reads again in MiXCR, with one record for every CDR3 protein. This table has about 130,000 distinct CDR3 sequences, about 93% appearing once. Sequenced input: CD8+ T cells from PBMCs. This clonotype was sampled from a human donor with Susac syndrome.

This CDR3 reads CASSVAGAYTGELFF. DNA for the CDR3: TGTGCCAGCAGCGTAGCGGGGGCCTACACCGGGGAGCTGTTTTTT. This rearrangement joins TRBV9 to TRBJ2-2; either TRBD1 or TRBD2 may supply D (6 bases each). V lost 0 bases and J 3 bases, leaving 9 bases between the germline ends. CDR1 and CDR2 from the germline V gene are SGDLS and YYNGEE. The CDR3 has 15 residues.